The clone carrying this T cell receptor beta chain was found many times. The CDR3 regions of TCR beta were amplified from RNA transcripts. In the first-round RT-PCR of the TCR CDR3, the HTBI primer set was used. TCRdb passed the multiplex PCR reads through MiXCR, listing each CDR3 protein once. The table records approximately 640,000 distinct CDR3 sequences, 45% of them present only once. This specimen comes from a study of T cells in Graves' hyperthyroidism and ophthalmopathy. Germline assignment: CDR1 SGDLS and CDR2 YYNGEE. V was pared by 4 bases and J by 0 bases, with 5 bases of the junction left unmatched. There are 15 residues in the CDR3. Patients were excluded because of uncontrolled infection, other autoimmune disease, pregnancy or lactation.

The sample comprised peripheral blood or thyroid tissue (not recorded which). The V and J genes are TRBV9 and TRBJ2-5; 8 bases are shared with TRBD2. This TCR came from an adult man with Graves' disease, either hyperthyroidism or ophthalmopathy (not recorded which). CDR3 region: CASSLSGGYQETQYF. CDR3 bases: TGTGCCAGCAGCCTGAGCGGGGGCTACCAAGAGACCCAGTACTTC. Together with reference TRBV9 and TRBJ2-5, the CDR3 gives the full variable domain: DSGVTQTPKHLITATGQRVTLRCSPRSGDLSVYWYQQSLDQGLQFLIQYYNGEERAKGNILERFSAQQFPDLHSELNLSSLELGDSALYFCASSLSGGYQETQYFGPGTRLLVL.